This T cell receptor beta chain was captured by sequencing in a study of Tregs in tolerant kidney transplant recipients. Germline V gives CDR1 LGHNA, CDR2 YSLEER. Trimming removed 0 bases from V and 5 bases from J, with 13 bases in between. The CDR3 length is 15 residues. The nonmyeloablative bone marrow transplants came from related graft donors, with transient mixed chimerism. Generated by immunoSEQ multiplex PCR, the TCRdb table keeps only in-frame clones and is missing some. There are tens of thousands of clones in the sample; 91% occur only once, and roughly 1.4% lies in the top ten. This clone was detected only once.

The V and J genes are TRBV4-3 and TRBJ1-1; TRBD1 might be the D (5 bases). This clonotype originated in a human patient who received a combined kidney and bone marrow transplant. Some T cells may originate from the graft donor. The sequencing here drew on CD4+ T cells from blood (PBMCs), taken 24 months after the transplant. CDR3 bases: TGCGCCAGCAGCCAAGATACCCGGGGGGGGACTGAAGCTTTCTTT. Translating it yields CASSQDTRGGTEAFF.